This T cell receptor (beta chain) was documented in a study of human T cells and chemical hapten exposure (dated by TCRdb to about 2021). Study-wide context: For sensitization, 2% DPC in acetone was applied to a 2 cm by 2 cm area of upper inner arm skin. Blood samples were taken from patients before sensitization (week 0) and then at 2, 6 and about 24 weeks after DPC sensitization. In alopecia patients, the study followed how the peripheral blood TCR repertoire changed in vivo over primary and secondary sensitization to diphenylcyclopropenone (DPC), a hapten. Throughout the approximately 26-week study period, patients were also given weekly therapeutic DPC doses on the scalp. The mostly female patient cohort included alopecia areata with under or over 50% scalp involvement, alopecia totalis and alopecia universalis. The libraries were sequenced as a pool, and the TCR yield per sample differed mostly because of small variations in library volumes within the pool. Patch testing was done on the upper back using Finn chambers containing 0.01% DPC, and results were scored after 6 days according to International Contact Dermatitis Research Group standards. Nearly 30 alopecia patients gave blood for TCR sequencing at one to four time points (pre-sensitization, 2, 6 and 24 weeks). The study at large found these results: Patch test score was positively correlated with the number of PT1 expanded TCRs, with significance at thresholds 8, 16 and 32 but not at 4. Because every patient had alopecia, a presumed autoimmune disease, the patients' immune response might differ from that of healthy individuals. Significantly more large CDR3 similarity clusters were formed by expanded TCRs than by pre-sensitization or healthy control sets, consistent with antigen-driven responses. DPC sensitization did not change the number of TCRs with a frequency above 1 in 1000, and there was no evidence of changes in global repertoire structure. Repeated subsampling changed both the strength of the expansion versus patch-test correlation and the threshold at which that correlation became significant.

This clonotype was recorded at least ten times. Its antigen is not yet known. Base qualities are not at hand, and no much larger clone is one base apart. Reading from cysteine to phenylalanine, the CDR3 counts 16 amino acids. The kept DNA is CDR3 alone, 48 bases in frame from the first base. V is shortened by 6 bases, J by 0 bases, and the region joining them spans 15 bases. The germline V gene encodes CDR1 WSHSY and CDR2 SAAADI. Library preparation employed RACE. The sequencer listed for this sample is NextSeq 500. During library preparation, unique molecular identifiers were attached to individual cDNA molecules so that TCRs could be counted in a quantitative, reproducible way. For every blood RNA sample, sequencing covered both the TCR alpha and TCR beta chains. In the authors' own workflow: Samples had a median of about 96,000 TCRs, with a range from roughly 23,224 to 750,000. V, J and CDR3 annotation of the TCR reads was performed with the Decombinator software suite. For the PS versus PT1 abundance plots, all samples were subsampled to the same number of TCRs (28,000). TCRs were defined as expanded if absent before sensitization and observed at least eight times at the 2-week time point. The raw public data were reprocessed by TCRdb itself: fastp quality trimming at Q25, MiXCR clonotype calling, in-frame beta chains only. Identical CDR3 protein sequences are pooled into one entry, listed with their most common genes and DNA. These V and J calls are TCRdb output, not the study's own analysis. The sample yields some 400,000 distinct CDR3 sequences; 4.5% to 5.5% were counted once. The top ten hold 2.5% to 3% of the sample.

Read against the paper, the sample's time point label means: pre-sensitization, week 0. This specimen's treatment or condition label, per the study, means: therapeutic diphenylcyclopropenone sensitization with weekly scalp DPC. Blood at each patch-test visit was drawn before the patch test was applied. Patients were eligible if aged 18 to 70, diagnosed with alopecia and judged suitable for DPC therapy, and pregnant patients were excluded. Total RNA was extracted from unfractionated whole blood collected in Tempus Blood RNA tubes. Sample: whole blood, taken in connection with sensitization to the hapten diphenylcyclopropenone (DPC). The V and J segments used are TRBV10-2 and TRBJ2-4, and perhaps TRBD1 as D gene, on 5 matching bases. This TCR derives from a woman between 45 and 60 years old with alopecia areata. Some clones in this sample may be carry-over from other donors' samples. The DNA sequence reads TGCGCCAGCAGGTCCCCTGACAGTTTAGCCAAAAACATTCAGTACTTC. This encodes CASRSPDSLAKNIQYF.